The rows below give T cell receptor beta chains drawn from one sample of a study of regulatory T cells in long-lasting Graves disease. TCRdb itself ran the multiplex PCR reads through MiXCR, one entry per CDR3 protein. The table shows fewer than 450,000 distinct CDR3 sequences, with less than 25% occurring only once. The source was peripheral blood mononuclear cells (PBMCs), collected when the disease was refractory, from a patient treated with antithyroid drugs. The source of these receptors is a female donor with Graves disease. Both conserved end residues are trimmed from each CDR3.

v_call: TRBV20-1; cdr3_aa: SAQGGQFRFSNQPQH
v_call: TRBV13; cdr3_aa: ASSFRDITYEQY
v_call: TRBV6-2/TRBV6-3; cdr3_aa: ATWTGRDNQPQH
v_call: TRBV28; cdr3_aa: ASSLFPRDEKLF
v_call: TRBV7-9; cdr3_aa: ASSFNRDSEAF
v_call: TRBV12-3/TRBV12-4; cdr3_aa: ASGGGYEQY
v_call: TRBV20-1; cdr3_aa: SARKLAGGPAGELF
v_call: TRBV4-1; cdr3_aa: ASSLLTGGDTEAF
v_call: TRBV27; cdr3_aa: ASSLQGSFTGELF
v_call: TRBV2; cdr3_aa: ASSLLAGVADTQY
v_call: TRBV20-1; cdr3_aa: SAINPQAGEGNEQF
v_call: TRBV12-3/TRBV12-4; cdr3_aa: ASSLYNRPAGELF
v_call: TRBV5-6; cdr3_aa: ASTFTANYGYT
v_call: TRBV20-1; cdr3_aa: SASSQRATEAF
v_call: TRBV12-3/TRBV12-4; cdr3_aa: ASSSWDVESYT
v_call: TRBV5-6; cdr3_aa: ASSRTATEAF
v_call: TRBV12-3/TRBV12-4; cdr3_aa: ASSLAGRGANVLT
v_call: TRBV6-1; cdr3_aa: ASRRTGADTEAF
v_call: TRBV6-2/TRBV6-3; cdr3_aa: ASSYVSGIRL
v_call: TRBV5-1; cdr3_aa: ASSLGGAMEETQY
v_call: TRBV11-2; cdr3_aa: ASSFLYTGELF
v_call: TRBV3-1; cdr3_aa: ASSQVSPRTGNTIY
v_call: TRBV28; cdr3_aa: ASSQGWDNQPQH
v_call: TRBV30; cdr3_aa: AWSNSGTVDEKLF